The 24 T cell receptor beta chains listed next were all sequenced from one sample in a study of OX40 agonist ivuxolimab in advanced cancers. TCRdb keeps only in-frame clones here, not all; method: immunoSEQ multiplex PCR. The sample holds fewer than 90,000 clones, roughly 80% seen once. The material was CD4+ or CD8+ T cells sorted from blood, obtained in a trial of the OX40 agonist ivuxolimab. Receptor source: an adult with an advanced solid tumor such as melanoma, head and neck, liver or kidney cancer.

This clone was picked up a small number of times. The rearrangement uses TRBV28 and TRBJ2-7; D is perhaps TRBD2 (6 bases). The CDR3 is made up of 15 amino acids. Trimming pared 2 bases from V and 2 bases from J, leaving 13 bases between. CDR1 and CDR2 from the germline V gene are MDHEN and SYDVKM. CDR3 residues: CASSLGAGGTYEQYF. CDR3 DNA sequence: TGTGCCAGCAGTTTAGGGGCCGGGGGTACCTACGAGCAGTACTTC.

This chain joins TRBV15 and TRBJ1-3, with D hard to call. Germline V gene data show CDR1 as LNHNV and CDR2 as YYDKDF (reference sequence). V lost 0 bases and J lost 2, with 8 bases in between. The CDR3 runs 15 residues. The CDR3, as DNA: TGTGCCACCAGCAGAGAAACCGTCCCTGGAAACACCATATATTTT. Translating it yields CATSRETVPGNTIYF. Full variable domain (remainder filled in from reference TRBV15 and TRBJ1-3): DAMVIQNPRYQVTQFGKPVTLSCSQTLNHNVMYWYQQKSSQAPKLLFHYYDKDFNNEADTPDNFQSRRPNTSFCFLDIRSPGLGDTAMYLCATSRETVPGNTIYFGEGSWLTVV.

The rearrangement joins TRBV30 to TRBJ2-7; TRBD2 is a possible D gene (5 bases). Germline V lookup: CDR1 GTSNPN, CDR2 SVGIG (reference sequence). With 3 bases removed from V and 3 bases from J, the gap between germline ends came to 18 bases. CDR3 length: 15 residues. As DNA, the CDR3 is TGTGCCTGGAGCCCATTGGAGGACTTACACTACGAGCAGTACTTC. It translates to CAWSPLEDLHYEQYF. The variable domain in full, completed from reference TRBV30 and TRBJ2-7, reads SQTIHQWPATLVQPVGSPLSLECTVEGTSNPNLYWYRQAAGRGLQLLFYSVGIGQISSEVPQNLSASRPQDRQFILSSKKLLLSDSGFYLCAWSPLEDLHYEQYFGPGTRLTVT.

The chain employs TRBV19 and TRBJ2-1, with TRBD1 matching over 9 bases. Germline CDR1 reads LNHDA; CDR2 reads SQIVND (reference sequence). V lost 5 bases to trimming and J lost 7 bases; unmatched junction nucleotides: 12. The CDR3 sequence is 16 residues long. The CDR3 region has the DNA TGTGCCAGTAGTCTCCGGGACAGGGATTCGGGAAATGAGCAGTTCTTC. As protein: CASSLRDRDSGNEQFF.

This chain links TRBV6-1 with TRBJ2-5; 16 bases are shared with TRBD2. V gave up 6 bases and J gave up 3 bases; unmatched junction bases: 1. The CDR3 is made up of 15 amino acids. Germline CDR1 MNHNS, CDR2 SASEGT. This CDR3 is CASRGLAGGKETQYF. Written as DNA, the CDR3 is TGTGCCAGCAGGGGACTAGCGGGGGGGAAAGAGACCCAGTACTTC.

This clone was seen just once. The chain's CDR3 is CASRLGQISYEQYF. The CDR3 coding sequence is TGTGCAAGTCGCTTAGGCCAGATCTCCTACGAGCAGTACTTC. The rearrangement uses TRBV12-2 and TRBJ2-5. Gene TRBJ2-7 matches the end of the DNA better, so the J call may be wrong. TRBV12-2 is shown as a pseudogene. The CDR3 has 14 amino acids.

The V and J genes are TRBV29-1 and TRBJ1-2; no firm D call. The V and J ends lost 7 bases and 0 bases respectively, with 9 bases between them. Per germline, CDR1 SQVTM and CDR2 ANQGSEA. The CDR3 runs 12 residues. CDR3 in amino acids: CSGTYSNYGYTF. The CDR3 DNA follows: TGCAGCGGCACTTATTCTAACTATGGCTACACCTTC.

The chain recombines TRBV5-4 with TRBJ1-6; 9 bases map to TRBD1. There are 14 residues in the CDR3. The V and J ends lost 2 bases and 10 bases, in that order; junction bases with no gene match: 4. CDR1 and CDR2 (germline): SGHNT, YYREEE (reference sequence). As DNA, the CDR3 is TGTGCCAGCAGCTTTGACAGGGGGGAGTCACCCCTCCACTTT. It encodes CASSFDRGESPLHF.

This clone appeared a few times. This chain links TRBV5-4 with TRBJ1-6, with no clear D. The CDR3 covers 14 residues. CDR1 is SGHNT and CDR2 is YYREEE in the germline V gene (reference sequence). V was cut by 0 bases and J by 7 bases, with 8 bases left in between. The CDR3: CASSLAPTNSPLHF. The CDR3 DNA reads as TGTGCCAGCAGCTTGGCACCGACCAATTCACCCCTCCACTTT.

This clone was seen once. This chain connects TRBV4-1 to TRBJ2-1; maybe TRBD1 (7 bases). The V gene's germline CDR1 is MGHRA and CDR2 YSYEKL. This CDR3 region has 15 residues. The V end was cut by 1 base, the J end by 9 bases, with 16 bases between. The CDR3 loop is CASSQVTGRTSEQFF. CDR3 DNA: TGCGCCAGCAGCCAAGTGACAGGGAGGACAAGTGAGCAGTTCTTC.

The genes are TRBV19 and TRBJ2-7; D is perhaps TRBD1 (5 bases). Deletions cut 4 bases from V and 3 bases from J, with 10 bases between. Germline CDR1 LNHDA, CDR2 SQIVND (reference sequence). The CDR3 runs to 13 residues. The CDR3 DNA follows: TGTGCCAGTAGTAAGGACATCCTCTACGAGCAGTACTTC. Amino acids: CASSKDILYEQYF.

In regard to this clone: Germline and junction disagree at one end, which may indicate a read error. V and J are TRBV5-1 and TRBJ1-2; 7 bases agree with TRBD1. Germline V gene sequence: CDR1 SGHRS, CDR2 YFSETQ. The CDR3 has 14 residues. The CDR3 nucleotides read TGTGCCAGCAGCTGGGGGGACAGCAGCTATGGCTACACCTTC. Its protein product is CASSWGDSSYGYTF.

The rearrangement links TRBV7-9 to TRBJ1-5; D call uncertain. The V end was cut by 2 bases, the J end by 0 bases, with 8 bases between. Germline V gives CDR1 SEHNR, CDR2 FQNEAQ (reference sequence). The CDR3 consists of 15 residues. The CDR3 spells CASSLQADSNQPQHF. In DNA, the CDR3 is TGTGCCAGCAGCTTACAGGCAGATAGCAATCAGCCCCAGCATTTT. Full variable domain (outside the CDR3, taken from reference TRBV7-9 and TRBJ1-5): DTGVSQNPRHKITKRGQNVTFRCDPISEHNRLYWYRQTLGQGPEFLTYFQNEAQLEKSRLLSDRFSAERPKGSFSTLEIQRTEQGDSAMYLCASSLQADSNQPQHFGDGTRLSIL.

V usage is TRBV5-4 and J usage is TRBJ2-2, with 8 bases matching TRBD2. CDR3 size: 15 residues. Germline V lookup: CDR1 SGHNT, CDR2 YYREEE (reference sequence). With 3 bases clipped from V and 4 bases from J, the junction kept 5 bases outside the gene matches. CDR3 in DNA: TGTGCCAGCAGCTCCGGGGGGGCCTTCACCGGGGAGCTGTTTTTT. It codes for CASSSGGAFTGELFF.

This chain's CDR3 is CATSLRGPPHEQYF. CDR3 DNA: TGTGCCACGTCCCTCAGGGGACCGCCGCACGAGCAGTACTTC. The chain has TRBV10-3 and TRBJ2-7; the D gene is possibly TRBD1 (6 bases). Looked up from germline, CDR1 is ENHRY and CDR2 is SYGVKD. V was shortened by 10 bases and J by 5 bases, with 21 bases between the two germline ends. CDR3 length: 14 residues.

A few counts support this clone. This sequence joins TRBV5-1 and TRBJ2-5, with 7 bases lining up with TRBD2. The junction had 8 bases not matched to a gene; V was cut back by 0 bases and J by 0 bases. CDR3 size: 17 residues. Germline values: CDR1 SGHRS, CDR2 YFSETQ. The CDR3 coding sequence is TGCGCCAGCAGCTTGGGTTGGGGCGCGGGGGACCAAGAGACCCAGTACTTC. Its translation: CASSLGWGAGDQETQYF.

In this sample, this clone turned up once. The chain carries TRBV12-5 and TRBJ2-3; a possible D gene is TRBD1 (6 bases). The CDR3 runs 14 residues. The germline V gene has CDR1 LGHNT and CDR2 FRNRAP. Trimming cost V 1 base and J 5 bases, with 10 bases left between them. CDR3: CASGLDGRGDTQYF. The CDR3 coding sequence is TGTGCTAGTGGTTTGGATGGCAGGGGAGATACGCAGTATTTT. Complete variable domain (other parts from reference TRBV12-5 and TRBJ2-3): DARVTQTPRHKVTEMGQEVTMRCQPILGHNTVFWYRQTMMQGLELLAYFRNRAPLDDSGMPKDRFSAEMPDATLATLKIQPSEPRDSAVYFCASGLDGRGDTQYFGPGTRLTVL.

The chain uses TRBV19 and TRBJ2-1; TRBD1 matches 10 bases. Looked up from germline, CDR1 is LNHDA and CDR2 is SQIVND (reference sequence). Germline trimming cut 1 base from V and 9 bases from J; bases unmatched to any gene: 3. The CDR3 contains 14 residues. In nucleotides, the CDR3 is TGTGCCAGTAGTATAGGACAGGGGGCCACTGAGCAGTTCTTC. Its translation: CASSIGQGATEQFF.

The chain couples TRBV5-4 to TRBJ2-1, with a possible D match to TRBD1 (5 bases). The CDR3 consists of 13 residues. Germline CDR1 reads SGHNT; CDR2 reads YYREEE (reference sequence). The V and J ends lost 3 bases and 8 bases respectively, with 12 bases between them. Written as DNA, the CDR3 is TGTGCCAGCAGCTATAAGGGGTTGGATGAGCAGTTCTTC. It codes for CASSYKGLDEQFF.

The V gene is TRBV7-2, the J gene TRBJ2-7; 7 nucleotides line up with TRBD1. The CDR3 totals 14 residues. Trimming took 5 bases from V and 0 from J; bases not matched to a gene: 4. Germline V gene lookup returns CDR1 SGHTA and CDR2 FQGNSA. The chain's CDR3 is CASSQDRASYEQYF. The CDR3, as DNA: TGTGCCAGCAGCCAAGACAGGGCCTCCTACGAGCAGTACTTC.

CDR3 loop: CASSPQRGDGSRPQHF. The CDR3 bases are TGTGCCAGCAGCCCCCAAAGGGGGGATGGGAGCCGGCCCCAGCATTTT. V usage is TRBV7-2 and J usage is TRBJ1-5, with D possibly matching TRBD1 (6 bases). The CDR3 is 16 amino acids. The V gene lost 5 bases and the J gene lost 9 bases, with 23 bases spanning the gap. CDR1 is SGHTA, CDR2 FQGNSA, per germline.

The chain is built from TRBV28 and TRBJ1-3; no clear D gene. This CDR3 has 12 residues. The germline V and J ends were trimmed by 2 bases and 7 bases, with 6 bases remaining between them. Per the germline V gene, CDR1 is MDHEN and CDR2 is SYDVKM. CDR3 sequence (DNA): TGTGCCAGCAGTTTACGGCCGAACACCATATATTTT. It yields the protein CASSLRPNTIYF.

This chain links TRBV19 with TRBJ2-7; D is unclear. Deletions cut 5 bases from V and 7 bases from J, with 6 bases between. The CDR3 spans 10 residues. Per germline, CDR1 LNHDA and CDR2 SQIVND (reference sequence). CDR3 bases: TGTGCCAGTAGTGGATCTGAGCAGTACTTC. Translated, it gives CASSGSEQYF. Complete variable domain (other parts from reference TRBV19 and TRBJ2-7): DGGITQSPKYLFRKEGQNVTLSCEQNLNHDAMYWYRQDPGQGLRLIYYSQIVNDFQKGDIAEGYSVSREKKESFPLTVTSAQKNPTAFYLCASSGSEQYFGPGTRLTVT.

The chain links TRBV19 to TRBJ1-5, with D unresolved. The germline gives CDR1 LNHDA, CDR2 SQIVND (reference sequence). This CDR3 contains 15 residues. V lost 1 base to trimming and J lost 0 bases, with 7 bases between them. CDR3 bases: TGTGCCAGTAGTATAGGACTAAATAGCAATCAGCCCCAGCATTTT. Protein sequence: CASSIGLNSNQPQHF.